The 30 T cell receptor beta chains reported below all come from one sample, sequenced in a study of Graves' ophthalmopathy and Graves' hyperthyroidism. CDR3 regions of TCR beta were amplified from RNA transcripts. A first-round RT-PCR used HTBI primers, followed by a second-round multiplex PCR. TCRdb ran MiXCR on the multiplex PCR reads and lists one entry per CDR3 protein. The top ten hold roughly 3.2% of the sample, which has 350,000 to 450,000 distinct CDR3 sequences, 20% to 25% seen once. The sample was peripheral blood. The receptors derive from a woman under 30 with stable Graves' hyperthyroidism.

This chain links TRBV6-5 with TRBJ1-3; D is perhaps TRBD1 (6 bases). With 4 bases removed from V and 0 bases from J, the gap between germline ends came to 13 bases. Germline CDR1 reads MNHEY; CDR2 reads SVGAGI. This CDR3 contains 16 residues. This CDR3 is CASSSIQGLSGNTIYF. CDR3 nucleotides: TGTGCCAGCAGTTCGATACAGGGTCTCTCTGGAAACACCATATATTTT.

This clonotype showed up many times. This chain links TRBV6-1 with TRBJ2-2; tentatively, D is TRBD1 (6 bases). V was clipped by 8 bases and J by 5 bases, with 15 bases between them. The germline CDR1 and CDR2 sequences are MNHNS and SASEGT. The length of the CDR3 is 14 residues. Written as DNA, the CDR3 is TGTGCCAGCTGGGGGCAGGGATGGACCGGGGAGCTGTTTTTT. Translated: CASWGQGWTGELFF.

The V call is TRBV9, the J call TRBJ1-2; D is perhaps TRBD1 (6 bases). The germline V gene encodes CDR1 SGDLS and CDR2 YYNGEE. This CDR3 is 16 amino acids long. V lost 4 bases to trimming and J lost 2 bases, with 18 bases between them. As DNA, the CDR3 is TGTGCCAGCAGCCCCAGCCTGGGGACACCCAACTATGGCTACACCTTC. Translated, it gives CASSPSLGTPNYGYTF.

This clonotype has at least ten counts. The V call is TRBV6-2 or TRBV6-3, the J call TRBJ2-5, with a tentative D call TRBD1 (6 bases). The germline V gene encodes CDR1 MNHEY and CDR2 SVGEGT. V was pared by 5 bases and J by 5 bases, with 15 bases between. This CDR3 comprises 14 residues. The CDR3 loop is CASSQRQVVETQYF. The CDR3 nucleotides are TGTGCCAGCAGTCAGAGACAGGTGGTGGAGACCCAGTACTTC.

This clonotype was found a few times. CDR3 bases: TGTGCCAGTAGTATCGACAGGGGGGACACCGGGGAGCTGTTTTTT. Its protein product is CASSIDRGDTGELFF. This chain joins TRBV19 and TRBJ2-2; 9 bases map to TRBD1. Germline-derived CDR1 and CDR2 are LNHDA and SQIVND (reference sequence). J was trimmed by 3 bases and V by 3 bases; bases with no gene match: 2. The CDR3 length is 15 residues.

The chain carries TRBV18 and TRBJ1-1; 8 bases fit TRBD1. CDR1 KGHSH and CDR2 LQKENI come from the germline V gene. After removal of 3 bases from V and 0 bases from J, the junction contained 3 bases not matched to a gene. The CDR3 is made up of 15 amino acids. CDR3 residues: CASSPGQVMNTEAFF. In nucleotides, the CDR3 is TGTGCCAGCTCACCGGGACAGGTCATGAACACTGAAGCTTTCTTT.

This clonotype was seen ten or more times. The chain combines TRBV7-2 with TRBJ1-3, with D uncertain. V lost 1 base to trimming and J lost 4 bases, with 8 bases between them. Germline CDR1 reads SGHTA; CDR2 reads FQGNSA. This CDR3 has 14 residues. CDR3 in amino acids: CASSLVTGGNTIYF. The CDR3 DNA reads as TGTGCCAGCAGCTTAGTAACCGGCGGAAACACCATATATTTT.

Many counts were recorded for this clonotype. The chain's CDR3 is CAGTNLIAKNIQYF. CDR3 in DNA: TGTGCCGGCACGAACTTAATAGCCAAAAACATTCAGTACTTC. The chain uses TRBV28 and TRBJ2-4; D not certain. The CDR3 spans 14 residues. Trimming took off 11 bases at V and 0 bases at J, with 14 bases between the two ends. The V gene's germline CDR1 is MDHEN and CDR2 SYDVKM.

The chain is built from TRBV3-1 and TRBJ1-1; weak D call: TRBD1 (5 bases). Germline assignment: CDR1 LGHDT and CDR2 YNNKEL (reference sequence). The CDR3 has 15 residues. V lost 5 bases, J lost 5 bases, and 18 bases lay in between. CDR3 protein: CASSDTRGVKTEAFF. Written as DNA, the CDR3 is TGTGCCAGCAGCGACACGAGGGGCGTTAAGACTGAAGCTTTCTTT.

In its sample, this clonotype was seen many times. CDR3 nucleotide sequence: TGTGCCATTCGACAGGGAGGTACCAGAGCTTTCTTT. This encodes CAIRQGGTRAFF. The V call is TRBV28, the J call TRBJ1-1; 7 bases are a match to TRBD1. The germline CDR1 and CDR2 sequences are MDHEN and SYDVKM. The CDR3 contains 12 residues. The V and J ends lost 10 bases and 10 bases, in that order; junction bases with no gene match: 12. Filled out from reference TRBV28 and TRBJ1-1, the complete variable domain reads DVKVTQSSRYLVKRTGEKVFLECVQDMDHENMFWYRQDPGLGLRLIYFSYDVKMKEKGDIPEGYSVSREKKERFSLILESASTNQTSMYLCAIRQGGTRAFFGQGTRLTVV.

Only a few counts were recorded for this clonotype. The chain couples TRBV11-2 to TRBJ2-5; weak D call: TRBD2 (5 bases). Deletions cut 5 bases from V and 4 bases from J, with 14 bases between. Looked up from germline, CDR1 is SGHAT and CDR2 is FQNNGV. The CDR3 has 14 residues. The CDR3: CASSRSPGGETQYF. DNA for the CDR3: TGTGCCAGCAGCCGTAGTCCCGGAGGAGAGACCCAGTACTTC.

This clonotype was found many times. The chain carries TRBV28 and TRBJ2-7, with D possibly matching TRBD1 (5 bases). CDR1 is MDHEN and CDR2 is SYDVKM in the germline V gene. This CDR3 region has 14 residues. Trimming stripped 6 bases from V and 0 bases from J, with 12 bases between. CDR3 region: CASRRQRYSYEQYF. Here the CDR3 DNA reads TGTGCCAGCAGGCGACAGCGATACTCCTACGAGCAGTACTTC.

The rearrangement links TRBV12-3 or TRBV12-4 to TRBJ2-7; D unresolved. The CDR3 has 14 residues. V was pared by 3 bases and J by 7 bases, with 16 bases between. CDR3 amino acids: CASSFGQVLSEQYF. In DNA, the CDR3 is TGTGCCAGCAGTTTCGGGCAGGTACTAAGTGAGCAGTACTTC.

This clonotype was seen at least ten times. The chain recombines TRBV7-2 with TRBJ1-1, with 7 bases matching TRBD1. Per germline, CDR1 SGHTA and CDR2 FQGNSA. This CDR3 has 14 residues. J was trimmed by 7 bases and V by 4 bases; bases with no gene match: 9. The CDR3 DNA follows: TGTGCCAGCAGCTCTGGGGGACAGACGCTTGAAGCTTTCTTT. Its protein is CASSSGGQTLEAFF.

This clonotype occurred many times. The chain joins TRBV12-3 or TRBV12-4 to TRBJ1-6; TRBD1 matches 7 bases. The V segment lost 3 bases and the J segment 7 bases; nucleotides outside the gene matches: 3. This CDR3 comprises 14 residues. The CDR3 is CASSFRDSNSPLHF. CDR3 DNA sequence: TGTGCCAGCAGTTTCCGGGACAGCAATTCACCCCTCCACTTT.

This clonotype appeared many times. This chain connects TRBV28 to TRBJ2-5; D is perhaps TRBD2 (6 bases). The length of the CDR3 is 14 residues. The germline V and J ends were trimmed by 6 bases and 3 bases, with 14 bases remaining between them. From germline, CDR1 is MDHEN and CDR2 SYDVKM. CDR3 sequence reads: CASRYNSGEETQYF. The CDR3 region has the DNA TGTGCCAGCAGATATAATAGCGGAGAAGAGACCCAGTACTTC.

This clonotype was found many times. The chain has TRBV20-1 and TRBJ2-5; 9 nucleotides line up with TRBD2. The CDR3 has 15 amino acids. The germline V gene encodes CDR1 DFQATT and CDR2 SNEGSKA (reference sequence). The V segment lost 1 base and the J segment 0 bases; nucleotides outside the gene matches: 3. This CDR3 is CSARASGGYQETQYF. In DNA, the CDR3 is TGCAGTGCTAGAGCGAGCGGGGGGTACCAAGAGACCCAGTACTTC.

The J gene is TRBJ2-7, the V gene TRBV6-1; D remains unclear. Germline assignment: CDR1 MNHNS and CDR2 SASEGT. V lost 1 base, J lost 0 bases, and 10 bases lay in between. This CDR3 is 15 amino acids long. The CDR3 DNA follows: TGTGCCAGCAGTGAAGGTGATGAAAGCTCCTACGAGCAGTACTTC. Encoded protein: CASSEGDESSYEQYF.

This chain uses TRBV28 with TRBJ1-5; D not certain. V was trimmed by 8 bases and J by 2 bases, leaving 13 bases between them. The length of the CDR3 is 14 residues. The germline V gene encodes CDR1 MDHEN and CDR2 SYDVKM. In DNA, the CDR3 is TGTGCCAGCCGACGAGGGTCGGGCAATCAGCCCCAGCATTTT. This encodes CASRRGSGNQPQHF. The variable domain in full, with the rest retrieved from reference TRBV28 and TRBJ1-5, is DVKVTQSSRYLVKRTGEKVFLECVQDMDHENMFWYRQDPGLGLRLIYFSYDVKMKEKGDIPEGYSVSREKKERFSLILESASTNQTSMYLCASRRGSGNQPQHFGDGTRLSIL.

This clonotype has a count of ten or more. The chain links TRBV12-3 or TRBV12-4 to TRBJ1-1; D may be TRBD1 (6 bases). The V gene lost 6 bases and the J gene lost 1 base, with 21 bases spanning the gap. The CDR3 runs 17 residues. CDR3 region: CASSLRGQGKGNTEAFF. CDR3 DNA: TGTGCCAGCAGCCTTCGCGGGCAGGGGAAGGGGAACACTGAAGCTTTCTTT.

This clonotype showed up just a few times. Here the CDR3 DNA reads TGTGCCAGTAGTATTCGCAGGGCTGGCTACACCTTC. Translation: CASSIRRAGYTF. V usage is TRBV19 and J usage is TRBJ1-2, with D maybe TRBD1 (5 bases). Looked up from germline, CDR1 is LNHDA and CDR2 is SQIVND (reference sequence). With 3 bases removed from V and 7 bases from J, the gap between germline ends came to 9 bases. The CDR3 extends over 12 amino acids.

Ten or more counts support this clonotype. The chain couples TRBV20-1 to TRBJ2-7; perhaps TRBD2 as D (6 bases). The germline CDR1 and CDR2 sequences are DFQATT and SNEGSKA (reference sequence). V shed 0 bases and J shed 2 bases, with 8 bases lying between them. The CDR3 loop spans 13 amino acids. This CDR3 reads CSARDGGAYEQYF. The CDR3 DNA reads as TGCAGTGCTAGAGATGGCGGGGCCTACGAGCAGTACTTC.

The gene calls are TRBV12-3 or TRBV12-4 and TRBJ1-2; possibly TRBD1 for D (5 bases). This CDR3 has 16 amino acids. V was trimmed by 4 bases and J by 3 bases, leaving 18 bases between them. CDR3 region: CASSSEFQGVYYGYTF. CDR3 in DNA: TGTGCCAGCAGTTCGGAGTTCCAGGGTGTTTACTATGGCTACACCTTC.

There are many counts of this clonotype. The chain has TRBV25-1 and TRBJ1-1; TRBD1 aligns across 7 bases. The V gene end was trimmed by 3 bases and the J gene end by 9 bases; junction bases not matched to a gene: 4. Per the germline V gene, CDR1 is MGHDK and CDR2 is SYGVNS. The CDR3 loop spans 12 amino acids. This CDR3 is CASSELQGKAFF. The CDR3 DNA follows: TGTGCCAGCAGTGAGTTACAGGGGAAAGCTTTCTTT.

The chain uses TRBV19 and TRBJ1-5; no clear D gene. The CDR3 contains 12 residues. V was shortened by 6 bases and J by 13 bases, with 16 bases between the two germline ends. CDR1 is LNHDA and CDR2 is SQIVND in the germline V gene (reference sequence). CDR3 amino acids: CASSPLRRSQHF. CDR3 DNA sequence: TGTGCCAGTAGCCCCTTACGGAGGTCTCAGCATTTT.

The CDR3 DNA sequence: TGTGCCAGCAGCCTCCTTGGGACAGGGTCCTACGAGCAGTACTTC. Residues: CASSLLGTGSYEQYF. This rearrangement joins TRBV7-8 to TRBJ2-7; 9 bases are a match to TRBD1. Germline loops: CDR1 SGHVS, CDR2 FQNEAQ. The CDR3 has 15 amino acids. V dropped 5 bases and J dropped 1; count of bases not matched to a gene: 6.

The chain uses TRBV20-1 and TRBJ2-7; D may correspond to TRBD1 or TRBD2 (5 bases each). The CDR3 sequence is 13 residues long. In germline, CDR1 is DFQATT, CDR2 SNEGSKA (reference sequence). Trimming cost V 3 bases and J 2 bases, with 11 bases left between them. This CDR3 is CSARSGHTYEQYF. CDR3 coding DNA: TGCAGTGCTAGGAGCGGACATACCTACGAGCAGTACTTC.

The chain couples TRBV28 to TRBJ1-3; D uncertain. This CDR3 region has 15 residues. Germline CDR1 MDHEN, CDR2 SYDVKM. V was shortened by 2 bases and J by 4 bases, with 12 bases between the two germline ends. CDR3 sequence (DNA): TGTGCCAGCAGTTTAAGTCTGGTATCCGGAAACACCATATATTTT. Protein sequence: CASSLSLVSGNTIYF.

The V and J genes are TRBV15 and TRBJ1-1; D remains ambiguous. Trimming took off 5 bases at V and 4 bases at J, with 20 bases between the two ends. Germline CDR1 is LNHNV and CDR2 is YYDKDF (reference sequence). This CDR3 contains 16 residues. CDR3 region: CATSQVGYFVGTEAFF. CDR3 nucleotide sequence: TGTGCCACCAGCCAGGTAGGGTATTTCGTCGGCACTGAAGCTTTCTTT.

The V and J genes are TRBV6-4 and TRBJ2-7; 8 positions match TRBD2. This CDR3 contains 16 residues. Unmatched junction bases numbered 10, after V lost 4 bases and J lost 2 bases. In germline, CDR1 is MRHNA, CDR2 SNTAGT. The CDR3 is CASSASVAGPAYEQYF. DNA of the CDR3: TGTGCCAGCAGTGCCTCCGTAGCGGGGCCGGCCTACGAGCAGTACTTC.